A single sample gave rise to the 17 T cell receptor beta chains below, sequenced in a study of blood T cells in healthy people across ages. Then a second PCR, running roughly 6 to 12 cycles, was carried out with a sample-barcoded 5' primer and a J-beta primer mix. In TCRdb, the 5' RACE reads were re-called with MiXCR into one record per CDR3 protein. The sample has about a million distinct CDR3 sequences; approximately 50% are singletons. The sequenced sample consisted of blood. The receptors come from a woman in her sixties or seventies in good health.

With regard to this clonotype: Germline and junction disagree at one end, which may indicate a read error. The chain combines TRBV6-5 with TRBJ2-6; D is perhaps TRBD1 (6 bases). The germline CDR1 and CDR2 sequences are MNHEY and SVGAGI. The CDR3 runs 18 residues. CDR3 sequence: CARSYSPLDSSGANVLTF. The CDR3 nucleotides read TGTGCCCGCAGTTACTCCCCTCTGGACAGCTCTGGGGCCAACGTCCTGACTTTC.

This clonotype was detected a few times. The genes are TRBV4-3 and TRBJ2-7; 7 nucleotides align to TRBD1. Germline CDR1 LGHNA, CDR2 YSLEER. The CDR3 length is 14 residues. V lost 0 bases to trimming and J lost 6 bases; unmatched junction nucleotides: 5. CDR3 in DNA: TGCGCCAGCAGCCAAGATATAGGGGGCGTCGAGCAGTACTTC. It is translated as CASSQDIGGVEQYF.

The chain couples TRBV2 to TRBJ1-4, with D tentatively TRBD1 (5 bases). Germline lookup yields CDR1 SNHLY and CDR2 FYNNEI. V was cut by 6 bases and J by 0 bases, with 11 bases left in between. This CDR3 has 15 amino acids. DNA for the CDR3: TGTGCCAGCAGACAGGACCTCACAACTAATGAAAAACTGTTTTTT. It translates to CASRQDLTTNEKLFF.

Only a few counts were recorded for this clonotype. J is TRBJ2-4 and V is TRBV11-2, with D perhaps TRBD2 (5 bases). Germline lookup yields CDR1 SGHAT and CDR2 FQNNGV. CDR3 length equals 15 residues. The V end was cut by 1 base, the J end by 2 bases, with 9 bases between. CDR3 loop: CASSLVRGPKNIQYF. In DNA, the CDR3 is TGTGCCAGCAGCTTAGTGAGAGGGCCCAAAAACATTCAGTACTTC.

This rearrangement joins TRBV20-1 to TRBJ1-5; 10 bases match TRBD1. CDR3 length: 18 residues. Germline CDR1 and CDR2: DFQATT and SNEGSKA (reference sequence). Losses at the gene ends were 6 bases for V and 5 bases for J; bases not matched to a gene: 19. The CDR3, as DNA: TGCAGTGCCACGGACCCCGGGACAGGGGCCGGCGGAGATCAGCCCCAGCATTTT. As protein: CSATDPGTGAGGDQPQHF.

As concerns this clonotype: Compared with germline, one end of the junction differs, possibly owing to a read error. V and J are TRBV10-3 and TRBJ1-6; D is undetermined. Germline-derived CDR1 and CDR2 are ENHRY and SYGVKD. The CDR3 has 13 amino acids. For the CDR3, the DNA is TGTGCCGTCAGTGAGTCGTTTAATTCACCCCTCCACTTT. This translates into CAVSESFNSPLHF.

Ten or more counts support this clonotype. V gene TRBV7-2 combines with J gene TRBJ2-5, with D unresolved. The CDR3 is 13 residues long. V lost 6 bases and J 5 bases, leaving 13 bases between the germline ends. Germline V gene lookup returns CDR1 SGHTA and CDR2 FQGNSA. CDR3 in DNA: TGTGCCAGCAGTTTACAAGGAGTCGAGACCCAGTACTTC. As protein: CASSLQGVETQYF.

J is TRBJ2-7 and V is TRBV20-1; D is possibly TRBD2 (5 bases). Germline lookup yields CDR1 DFQATT and CDR2 SNEGSKA (reference sequence). Trimming took off 3 bases at V and 0 bases at J, with 9 bases between the two ends. The length of the CDR3 is 13 residues. The DNA of the CDR3 is TGCAGTGCTAGGAGGGTTAGCTCCTACGAGCAGTACTTC. It encodes CSARRVSSYEQYF.

The chain carries TRBV5-8 and TRBJ2-3, with a weak D call TRBD1 (6 bases). Deletions cut 0 bases from V and 5 bases from J, with 10 bases between. Germline lookup yields CDR1 SGHTS and CDR2 YDEGEE. This CDR3 contains 14 residues. The CDR3 DNA sequence: TGTGCCAGCAGCTTGGGGACAGCCGGAGATACGCAGTATTTT. This sequence encodes CASSLGTAGDTQYF. Variable domain in full (rest from reference TRBV5-8 and TRBJ2-3): EAGVTQSPTHLIKTRGQQATLRCSPISGHTSVYWYQQALGLGLQFLLWYDEGEERNRGNFPPRFSGRQFPNYSSELNVNALELEDSALYLCASSLGTAGDTQYFGPGTRLTVL.

The V call is TRBV6-5, the J call TRBJ2-5, with a tentative D call TRBD1 (5 bases). The better agreement between TRBJ2-7 and the DNA end casts doubt on the J call. The CDR3 is 13 amino acids. Germline CDR1 reads MNHEY; CDR2 reads SVGAGI. CDR3 bases: TGTGCCAGCAGTTACGCAGGGTCAAACGAGCAGTACTTC. It is translated as CASSYAGSNEQYF.

The chain uses TRBV5-6 and TRBJ2-1; 7 bases match TRBD2. Germline lookup yields CDR1 SGHDT and CDR2 YYEEEE. The V gene end was trimmed by 4 bases and the J gene end by 3 bases; junction bases not matched to a gene: 7. The CDR3 loop spans 15 amino acids. The CDR3 nucleotides read TGTGCCAGCAGCCCTTGGGACTATTACTACAATGAGCAGTTCTTC. It is translated as CASSPWDYYYNEQFF.

The chain uses TRBV20-1 and TRBJ2-1, with 11 bases that match TRBD2. The CDR3 is 14 residues long. CDR1 and CDR2 from the germline V gene are DFQATT and SNEGSKA (reference sequence). Trimming took 5 bases from V and 5 from J; bases not matched to a gene: 5. CDR3 in DNA: TGCAGTGCTGGCCGACTAGCGGGACACAATGAGCAGTTCTTC. As protein: CSAGRLAGHNEQFF.

In this sample, this clonotype turned up many times. The V call is TRBV6-2 or TRBV6-3, the J call TRBJ2-3; tentatively, D is TRBD1 or TRBD2 (5 bases each). Germline assignment: CDR1 MNHEY and CDR2 SVGEGT. Trimming took 4 bases from V and 4 from J, leaving 15 bases between them. The CDR3 contains 15 residues. The CDR3 nucleotides are TGTGCCAGCAGTTCGTGGGGGAGCGGCGCAGATACGCAGTATTTT. This gives the protein CASSSWGSGADTQYF.

This clonotype was counted only a few times. The chain carries TRBV9 and TRBJ2-7, with D unclear. The CDR3 extends over 14 amino acids. The germline gives CDR1 SGDLS, CDR2 YYNGEE. V shed 0 bases and J shed 3 bases, with 10 bases lying between them. The CDR3 nucleotides are TGTGCCAGCAGCGTAGCCCCCTTAAGCTACGAGCAGTACTTC. It is translated as CASSVAPLSYEQYF.

This clonotype was seen more than once but under ten times. V usage is TRBV29-1 and J usage is TRBJ1-4, with TRBD1 matching 10 bases. The CDR3 runs 13 residues. Losses at the gene ends were 6 bases for V and 6 bases for J; bases not matched to a gene: 4. Germline loops: CDR1 SQVTM, CDR2 ANQGSEA. CDR3 in amino acids: CSVPGQGYEKLFF. CDR3 in DNA: TGCAGCGTACCGGGACAGGGGTATGAAAAACTGTTTTTT.

The chain employs TRBV7-2 and TRBJ2-3, with D uncertain. Germline V CDR1 and CDR2: SGHTA, FQGNSA. This CDR3 contains 12 residues. Trimming cost V 5 bases and J 8 bases, with 11 bases left between them. The CDR3 DNA reads as TGTGCCAGCAGCAAAATGTCAGGTACGCAGTATTTT. As protein: CASSKMSGTQYF.

The J gene is TRBJ2-7, the V gene TRBV4-2, with D maybe TRBD1 (6 bases). CDR3 length: 17 residues. Germline values: CDR1 LGHNA, CDR2 YNFKEQ. The germline V and J ends were trimmed by 0 bases and 0 bases, with 15 bases remaining between them. CDR3 nucleotides: TGTGCCAGCAGCCAAGACCCGATGGGACACAACTCCTACGAGCAGTACTTC. Protein: CASSQDPMGHNSYEQYF.